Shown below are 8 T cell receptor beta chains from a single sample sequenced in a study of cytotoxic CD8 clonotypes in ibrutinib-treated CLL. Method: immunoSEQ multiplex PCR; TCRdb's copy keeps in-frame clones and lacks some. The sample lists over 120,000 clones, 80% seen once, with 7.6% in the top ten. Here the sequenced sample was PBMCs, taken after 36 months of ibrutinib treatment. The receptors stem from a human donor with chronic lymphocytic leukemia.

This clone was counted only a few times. The CDR3 reads CASSETGEDTGELFF. The CDR3 DNA reads as TGTGCCAGCAGTGAGACAGGGGAGGACACCGGGGAGCTGTTTTTT. The chain has TRBV25-1 and TRBJ2-2, with 8 bases fitting TRBD1. CDR3 length: 15 residues. Per germline, CDR1 MGHDK and CDR2 SYGVNS. The V gene end was trimmed by 3 bases and the J gene end by 3 bases; junction bases not matched to a gene: 3.

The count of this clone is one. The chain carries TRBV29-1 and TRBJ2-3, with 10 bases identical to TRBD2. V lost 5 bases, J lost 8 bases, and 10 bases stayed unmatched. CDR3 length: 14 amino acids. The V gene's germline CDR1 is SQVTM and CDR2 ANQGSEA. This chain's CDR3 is CSVPAPGLASTQYF. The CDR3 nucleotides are TGCAGCGTTCCGGCTCCGGGACTAGCGAGTACGCAGTATTTT.

The chain's CDR3 is CASSYLRSSYNEQFF. Here the CDR3 DNA reads TGTGCCAGCAGTTACTTACGTAGCTCCTACAATGAGCAGTTCTTC. This chain connects TRBV6-5 to TRBJ2-1, with D hard to call. Germline V gene sequence: CDR1 MNHEY, CDR2 SVGAGI. V gave up 1 base and J gave up 0 bases, with 7 bases separating them. The CDR3 covers 15 residues.

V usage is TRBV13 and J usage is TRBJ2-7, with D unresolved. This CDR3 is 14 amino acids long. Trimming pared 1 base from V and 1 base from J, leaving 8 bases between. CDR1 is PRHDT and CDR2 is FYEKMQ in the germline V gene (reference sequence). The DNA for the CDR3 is TGTGCCAGCAGCTTAGCCCTTAGATCCTACGAGCAGTACTTC. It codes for CASSLALRSYEQYF. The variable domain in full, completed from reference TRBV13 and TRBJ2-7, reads AAGVIQSPRHLIKEKRETATLKCYPIPRHDTVYWYQQGPGQDPQFLISFYEKMQSDKGSIPDRFSAQQFSDYHSELNMSSLELGDSALYFCASSLALRSYEQYFGPGTRLTVT.

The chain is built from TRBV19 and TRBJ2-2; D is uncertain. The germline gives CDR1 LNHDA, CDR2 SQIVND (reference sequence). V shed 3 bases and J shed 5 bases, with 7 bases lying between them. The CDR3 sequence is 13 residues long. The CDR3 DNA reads TGTGCCAGTAGTATGACGGATACCGGGGAGCTGTTTTTT. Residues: CASSMTDTGELFF.

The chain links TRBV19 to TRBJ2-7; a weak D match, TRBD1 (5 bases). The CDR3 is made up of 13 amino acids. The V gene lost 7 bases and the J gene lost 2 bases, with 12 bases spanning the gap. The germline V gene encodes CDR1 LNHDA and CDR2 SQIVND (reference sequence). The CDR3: CASTPGPPYEQYF. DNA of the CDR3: TGTGCCAGTACTCCAGGGCCACCCTACGAGCAGTACTTC. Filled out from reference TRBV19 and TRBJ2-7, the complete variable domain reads DGGITQSPKYLFRKEGQNVTLSCEQNLNHDAMYWYRQDPGQGLRLIYYSQIVNDFQKGDIAEGYSVSREKKESFPLTVTSAQKNPTAFYLCASTPGPPYEQYFGPGTRLTVT.

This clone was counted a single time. The chain's CDR3 is CASSPGRMNTEAFF. As DNA, the CDR3 is TGTGCCAGCTCACCGGGAAGGATGAACACTGAAGCTTTCTTT. The V gene is TRBV18, the J gene TRBJ1-1; D is uncertain. Trimming removed 3 bases at V and 0 bases at J, with 8 bases between. The CDR3 contains 14 residues. In germline, CDR1 is KGHSH, CDR2 LQKENI.

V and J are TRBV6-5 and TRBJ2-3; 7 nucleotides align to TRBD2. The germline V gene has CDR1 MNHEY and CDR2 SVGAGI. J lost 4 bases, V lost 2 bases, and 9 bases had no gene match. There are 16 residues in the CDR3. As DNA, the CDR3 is TGTGCCAGCAGTTACGAGAGCGGGATGGATCCAGATACGCAGTATTTT. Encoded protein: CASSYESGMDPDTQYF.